This section outlines one TCR beta chain sequence together with its context. The data were obtained in a study of memory CD4+ T cells and cytomegalovirus serostatus. Study background: This sample comes from healthy Belgian adults, fewer than ten CMV seropositive, 24 seronegative.

Single viable CD3+CD4+CD8-CD45RO+ cells were sorted as the memory CD4+ T cells. The CDR3 has 14 residues. The germline V and J ends were trimmed by 8 bases and 0 bases, with 11 bases remaining between them. Germline assignment: CDR1 MNHEY and CDR2 SMNVEV (reference sequence). The data were produced by immunoSEQ multiplex PCR, yet TCRdb's version contains in-frame clones alone and is incomplete. The profile shows tens of thousands of clones, around 78% of them singletons. V is TRBV27 and J is TRBJ2-4; weak D call: TRBD1 (6 bases). The source of this sequence is an adult in good health and CMV-seronegative. Input material: memory CD4+ T cells from blood. DNA for the CDR3: TGTGCCAGCGGGCTGACAGGAGCCAAAAACATTCAGTACTTC. Its protein is CASGLTGAKNIQYF.